This passage covers 22 T cell receptor beta chains from one sample sequenced in a study of blood T cell repertoires in COVID-19. Sequencing used immunoSEQ multiplex PCR; TCRdb keeps in-frame clones, though not all of them. Counted here are about 150,000 clones, around nine tenths occurring once; the ten biggest clones make up over 8.5%. Input material: peripheral blood. These receptors came from a woman between 50 and 59 years old with active or convalescent COVID-19.

The rearrangement links TRBV6-5 to TRBJ1-2; 8 bases align to TRBD1. The CDR3 length is 12 residues. After removal of 10 bases from V and 7 bases from J, the junction contained 8 bases not matched to a gene. CDR1 and CDR2 (germline): MNHEY, SVGAGI. The CDR3 DNA sequence: TGTGCCACCGGGACAGGAGGGGTTGGCTACACCTTC. It is translated as CATGTGGVGYTF.

The chain recombines TRBV5-1 with TRBJ2-5, with TRBD2 matching over 7 bases. Per germline, CDR1 SGHRS and CDR2 YFSETQ. The CDR3 runs to 14 residues. The trim removed 7 bases at V and 1 base at J, leaving 7 bases unmatched. DNA of the CDR3: TGCGCCAGCGCGAGGGGAGGGGTCCAAGAGACCCAGTACTTC. Translation gives CASARGGVQETQYF. The full variable domain, with the rest looked up from reference TRBV5-1 and TRBJ2-5, is KAGVTQTPRYLIKTRGQQVTLSCSPISGHRSVSWYQQTPGQGLQFLFEYFSETQRNKGNFPGRFSGRQFSNSRSEMNVSTLELGDSALYLCASARGGVQETQYFGPGTRLLVL.

The chain links TRBV7-9 to TRBJ1-3, with D possibly matching TRBD1 (6 bases). V was pared by 5 bases and J by 0 bases, with 11 bases between. The germline V gene encodes CDR1 SEHNR and CDR2 FQNEAQ (reference sequence). The CDR3 loop spans 15 amino acids. CDR3 sequence reads: CASSADRPSGNTIYF. The CDR3 DNA sequence: TGTGCCAGCAGCGCCGACAGGCCCTCTGGAAACACCATATATTTT.

The V call is TRBV28, the J call TRBJ2-1; 10 bases agree with TRBD2. The CDR3 loop spans 16 amino acids. The germline gives CDR1 MDHEN, CDR2 SYDVKM. The junction had 9 bases not matched to a gene; V was cut back by 10 bases and J by 0 bases. CDR3: CATTASGSLSYNEQFF. CDR3 bases: TGTGCCACCACGGCTAGCGGGAGTCTCTCCTACAATGAGCAGTTCTTC.

V and J are TRBV5-1 and TRBJ1-1; TRBD1 is a possible D gene (5 bases). V gave up 7 bases and J gave up 3 bases, with 10 bases separating them. CDR1 and CDR2 (germline): SGHRS, YFSETQ. CDR3 length: 12 residues. CDR3 nucleotide sequence: TGCGCCAGCTCAACAGGCTACACTGAAGCTTTCTTT. It yields the protein CASSTGYTEAFF.

This clone has just one count. The genes are TRBV5-1 and TRBJ2-2, with TRBD1 matching 9 bases. Germline CDR1 SGHRS, CDR2 YFSETQ. The CDR3 loop spans 15 amino acids. V lost 0 bases, J lost 7 bases, and 4 bases stayed unmatched. Here the CDR3 DNA reads TGCGCCAGCAGCTTGGGGACAGGGGATGACGGGGAGCTGTTTTTT. Amino acids: CASSLGTGDDGELFF.

About this clone itself: One junction end disagrees with the germline gene, perhaps due to a read error. Other DNA variants within this sample encode the same CDR3. CDR3 nucleotide sequence: TGTGCCAGCAGGAAGGACAGGGGGCCTTACGAGCAGTACTTT. This codes for CASRKDRGPYEQYF. V is TRBV5-8 and J is TRBJ2-7; 11 nucleotides align to TRBD1. Per the germline V gene, CDR1 is SGHTS and CDR2 is YDEGEE. The CDR3 contains 14 residues. Using reference TRBV5-8 and TRBJ2-7 for the parts outside the CDR3, the full variable domain is EAGVTQSPTHLIKTRGQQATLRCSPISGHTSVYWYQQALGLGLQFLLWYDEGEERNRGNFPPRFSGRQFPNYSSELNVNALELEDSALYLCASRKDRGPYEQYFGPGTRLTVT.

The V gene is TRBV21-1, the J gene TRBJ2-3; TRBD1 is the table's D call, not checked against the DNA. TRBV21-1 corresponds to a pseudogene. The CDR3 loop spans 16 amino acids. The CDR3 sequence is CASSKVPSGKADTQYF. In DNA form, the CDR3 reads TGTGCCAGCAGCAAAGTTCCTTCAGGGAAGGCAGATACGCAGTATTTT.

The chain links TRBV5-4 to TRBJ2-7; D perhaps matches TRBD2 (6 bases). V was cut by 3 bases and J by 1 base, with 11 bases left in between. This CDR3 is 14 amino acids long. CDR1 and CDR2 (germline): SGHNT, YYREEE (reference sequence). CDR3 nucleotides: TGTGCCAGCAGCTCTGTGGGACTTTCCTACGAGCAGTACTTC. Protein: CASSSVGLSYEQYF. The complete variable domain, with remaining parts taken from reference TRBV5-4 and TRBJ2-7, reads ETGVTQSPTHLIKTRGQQVTLRCSSQSGHNTVSWYQQALGQGPQFIFQYYREEENGRGNFPPRFSGLQFPNYSSELNVNALELDDSALYLCASSSVGLSYEQYFGPGTRLTVT.

The gene calls are TRBV28 and TRBJ2-1; 11 nucleotides align to TRBD2. The J segment lost 2 bases and the V segment lost 7 bases, leaving 4 bases of the junction unmatched. From germline, CDR1 is MDHEN and CDR2 SYDVKM. There are 15 residues in the CDR3. CDR3 protein: CASIRLAGTYNEQFF. The CDR3, as DNA: TGTGCCAGCATCAGACTAGCGGGAACCTACAATGAGCAGTTCTTC. The whole variable domain, remainder taken from reference TRBV28 and TRBJ2-1, is DVKVTQSSRYLVKRTGEKVFLECVQDMDHENMFWYRQDPGLGLRLIYFSYDVKMKEKGDIPEGYSVSREKKERFSLILESASTNQTSMYLCASIRLAGTYNEQFFGPGTRLTVL.

The chain is built from TRBV27 and TRBJ2-5, with D uncertain. V gave up 0 bases and J gave up 4 bases, with 15 bases separating them. Germline values: CDR1 MNHEY, CDR2 SMNVEV (reference sequence). This CDR3 is 16 amino acids long. The DNA of the CDR3 is TGTGCCAGCAGTTTATCCCCGGGTAGCTTAGTAGAGACCCAGTACTTC. This sequence encodes CASSLSPGSLVETQYF.

Regarding this clone: The identical CDR3 is also encoded by other nucleotide sequences in the sample. The rearrangement uses TRBV5-1 and TRBJ2-1; D call uncertain. The CDR3 spans 11 residues. The V end was cut by 0 bases, the J end by 10 bases, with 5 bases between. The germline gives CDR1 SGHRS, CDR2 YFSETQ. The CDR3 bases are TGCGCCAGCAGCTTGGGCGGCGAGCAGTTCTTC. Protein product: CASSLGGEQFF.

The chain joins TRBV18 to TRBJ1-2, with a possible D match to TRBD1 (6 bases). CDR1 is KGHSH and CDR2 is LQKENI in the germline V gene. CDR3 size: 15 residues. V lost 6 bases and J 5 bases, leaving 19 bases between the germline ends. The CDR3 DNA is TGTGCCAGCTCGGCCACAGGGCAGGGAAATTATGGCTACACCTTC. Residues: CASSATGQGNYGYTF.

The J gene is TRBJ1-5, the V gene TRBV19, with TRBD1 as a possible D gene (6 bases). Deletions cut 10 bases from V and 5 bases from J, with 15 bases between. CDR1 is LNHDA and CDR2 is SQIVND in the germline V gene (reference sequence). The CDR3 runs 13 residues. The CDR3 DNA follows: TGTGCCACCCGCGACAGGCTCCATCAGCCCCAGCATTTT. Translated: CATRDRLHQPQHF.

The chain carries TRBV5-6 and TRBJ1-2, with 8 bases aligning to TRBD1. Trimming cost V 2 bases and J 6 bases; bases outside gene matches: 6. This CDR3 is built from 14 residues. Germline V gene sequence: CDR1 SGHDT, CDR2 YYEEEE. In nucleotides, the CDR3 is TGTGCCAGCAGCTTATTCCGGACAGGGCATGGCTACACCTTC. Translation: CASSLFRTGHGYTF.

CDR3 sequence reads: CASSLNRDYLNEQFF. CDR3 in DNA: TGTGCCAGCAGCTTAAACCGGGACTACCTCAATGAGCAGTTCTTC. The chain is built from TRBV11-3 and TRBJ2-1, with TRBD2 identical over 7 bases. Trimming took 2 bases from V and 6 from J; bases not matched to a gene: 7. CDR1 and CDR2 (germline): SGHNT, YENEEA. The CDR3 consists of 15 residues.

The chain has TRBV5-1 and TRBJ1-3; D not certain. Trimming shortened V by 2 bases and J by 4 bases, and 13 bases separated the two germline ends. The CDR3 covers 15 residues. Germline lookup yields CDR1 SGHRS and CDR2 YFSETQ. CDR3 sequence reads: CASSLEGGSGNTIYF. The CDR3 DNA follows: TGCGCCAGCAGCTTAGAGGGAGGGTCAGGAAACACCATATATTTT.

This clone appeared once. The chain links TRBV25-1 to TRBJ2-5; a possible D gene is TRBD2 (6 bases). The CDR3 has 13 amino acids. The V end was cut by 4 bases, the J end by 1 base, with 7 bases between. Germline V gives CDR1 MGHDK, CDR2 SYGVNS. The CDR3 DNA reads as TGTGCCAGCAGTGTCGGGGGCCAAGAGACCCAGTACTTC. Protein: CASSVGGQETQYF.

The V and J genes are TRBV6-1 and TRBJ1-6, with TRBD1 as a possible D gene (5 bases). V lost 6 bases and J 5 bases, leaving 14 bases between the germline ends. This CDR3 spans 15 amino acids. Germline V lookup: CDR1 MNHNS, CDR2 SASEGT. The CDR3 DNA sequence: TGTGCCAGCAGCAGGGTCACAGTCGATAATTCACCCCTCCACTTT. Translation gives CASSRVTVDNSPLHF.

This clone has a single count. This chain uses TRBV28 with TRBJ2-6; 7 bases are a match to TRBD1. This CDR3 has 16 residues. In germline, CDR1 is MDHEN, CDR2 SYDVKM. J gave up 0 bases and V 7 bases, and 6 bases lay outside the gene matches. The CDR3 coding sequence is TGTGCCAGCACCCTACAGGGGTTCTCTGGGGCCAACGTCCTGACTTTC. It translates to CASTLQGFSGANVLTF.

The gene calls are TRBV10-3 and TRBJ2-3; D gene uncertain. This CDR3 is built from 15 residues. V lost 0 bases and J lost 6, with 13 bases in between. The V gene's germline CDR1 is ENHRY and CDR2 SYGVKD. The CDR3 bases are TGTGCCATCAGTGAGTCGAAGGCTAGTAAGGATACGCAGTATTTT. Its protein is CAISESKASKDTQYF.

The chain couples TRBV29-1 to TRBJ2-2; D is uncertain. The germline CDR1 and CDR2 sequences are SQVTM and ANQGSEA. The CDR3 is 14 residues long. Trimming cost V 6 bases and J 5 bases, with 16 bases left between them. The CDR3 region has the DNA TGCAGCGTCGAACCCGGGTTTGGGACCGGGGAGCTGTTTTTT. Protein: CSVEPGFGTGELFF.